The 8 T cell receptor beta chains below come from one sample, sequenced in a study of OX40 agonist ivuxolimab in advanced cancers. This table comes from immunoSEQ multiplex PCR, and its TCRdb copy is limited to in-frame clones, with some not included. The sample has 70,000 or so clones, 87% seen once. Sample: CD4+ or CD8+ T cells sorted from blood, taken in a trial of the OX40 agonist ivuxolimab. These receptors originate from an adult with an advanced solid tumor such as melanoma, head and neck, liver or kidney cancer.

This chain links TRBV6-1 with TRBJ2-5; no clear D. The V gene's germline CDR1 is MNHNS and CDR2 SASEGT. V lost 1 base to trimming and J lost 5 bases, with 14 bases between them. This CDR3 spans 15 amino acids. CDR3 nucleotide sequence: TGTGCCAGCAGTGAAGGAACTCGCGAAGAGGAGACCCAGTACTTC. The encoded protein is CASSEGTREEETQYF.

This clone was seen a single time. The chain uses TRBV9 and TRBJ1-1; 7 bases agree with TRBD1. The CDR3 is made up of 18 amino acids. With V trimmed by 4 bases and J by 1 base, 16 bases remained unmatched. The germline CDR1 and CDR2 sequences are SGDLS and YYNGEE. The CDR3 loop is CASSLNKNPGDRNTEAFF. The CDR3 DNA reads TGTGCCAGCAGCCTAAACAAAAACCCAGGGGACAGGAACACTGAAGCTTTCTTT.

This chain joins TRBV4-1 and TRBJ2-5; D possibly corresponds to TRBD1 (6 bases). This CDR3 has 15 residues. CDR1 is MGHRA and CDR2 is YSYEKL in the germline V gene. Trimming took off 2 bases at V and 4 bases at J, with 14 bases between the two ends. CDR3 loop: CASSQSQGLSETQYF. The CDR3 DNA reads TGCGCCAGCAGCCAATCACAGGGCTTGTCAGAGACCCAGTACTTC.

The CDR3 protein is CASSEGLLRHSPLHF. The CDR3 DNA is TGTGCCAGCAGTGAGGGACTCCTAAGGCACTCACCCCTCCACTTT. The V gene is TRBV6-1, the J gene TRBJ1-6; TRBD1 might be the D (5 bases). V was pared by 3 bases and J by 10 bases, with 16 bases between. The CDR3 consists of 15 residues. In germline, CDR1 is MNHNS, CDR2 SASEGT.

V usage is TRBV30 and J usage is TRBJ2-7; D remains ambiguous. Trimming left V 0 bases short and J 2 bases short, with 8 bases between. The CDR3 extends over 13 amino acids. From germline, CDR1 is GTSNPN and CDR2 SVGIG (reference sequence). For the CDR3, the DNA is TGTGCCTGGAGTGTAGGGCTAGCCTACGAGCAGTACTTC. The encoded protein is CAWSVGLAYEQYF.

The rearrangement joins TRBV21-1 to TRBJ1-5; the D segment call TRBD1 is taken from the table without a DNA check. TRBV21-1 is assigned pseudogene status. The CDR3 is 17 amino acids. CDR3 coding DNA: TGTGCCAGCAGCTCCCCTTGCGACAGCTATAGCAATCAGCCCCAGCATTTT. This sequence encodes CASSSPCDSYSNQPQHF.

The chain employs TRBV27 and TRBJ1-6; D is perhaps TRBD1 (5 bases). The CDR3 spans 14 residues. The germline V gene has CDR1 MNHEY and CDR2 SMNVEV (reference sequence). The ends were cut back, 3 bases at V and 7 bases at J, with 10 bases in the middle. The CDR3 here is CASSFYRRNSPLHF. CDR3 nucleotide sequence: TGTGCCAGCAGTTTCTACAGGCGGAATTCACCCCTCCACTTT.

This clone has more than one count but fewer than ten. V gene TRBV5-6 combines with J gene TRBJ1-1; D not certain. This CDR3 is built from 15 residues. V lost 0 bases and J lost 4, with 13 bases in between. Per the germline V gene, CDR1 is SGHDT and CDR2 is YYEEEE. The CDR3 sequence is CASSLGPAGVTEAFF. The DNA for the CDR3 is TGTGCCAGCAGCTTGGGACCCGCCGGGGTCACTGAAGCTTTCTTT. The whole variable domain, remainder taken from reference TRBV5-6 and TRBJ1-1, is DAGVTQSPTHLIKTRGQQVTLRCSPKSGHDTVSWYQQALGQGPQFIFQYYEEEERQRGNFPDRFSGHQFPNYSSELNVNALLLGDSALYLCASSLGPAGVTEAFFGQGTRLTVV.